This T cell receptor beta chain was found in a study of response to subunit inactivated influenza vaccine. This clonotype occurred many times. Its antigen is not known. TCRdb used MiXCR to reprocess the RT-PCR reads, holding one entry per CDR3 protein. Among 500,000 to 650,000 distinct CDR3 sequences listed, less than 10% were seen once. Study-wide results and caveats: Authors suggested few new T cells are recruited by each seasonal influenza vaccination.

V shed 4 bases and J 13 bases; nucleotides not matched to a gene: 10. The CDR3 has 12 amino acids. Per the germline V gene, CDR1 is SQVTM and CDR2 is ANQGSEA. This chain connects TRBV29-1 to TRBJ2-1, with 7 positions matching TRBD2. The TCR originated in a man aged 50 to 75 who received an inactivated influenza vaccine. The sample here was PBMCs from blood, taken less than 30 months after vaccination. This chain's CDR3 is CSVVPSGANQFF. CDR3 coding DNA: TGCAGCGTTGTCCCCAGCGGGGCAAACCAGTTCTTC.